This is a list of T cell receptor beta chains from one sample in a study of shared clonotypes between healthy human individuals. Assay used: immunoSEQ multiplex PCR; TCRdb lists only in-frame clones, some missing. The sample gives about 2.5 million clones, just under 95% of which show up once; 0.37% is in the top ten. The sample comprised naive CD4+ T cells from PBMCs. All receptors derive from a man in his late teens or twenties in good health. Some clones in this sample may be carry-over from other donors' samples. Each CDR3 is given with its conserved first and last residue.

v_gene: TRBV7-2; j_gene: TRBJ2-1; CDR3aa: CASSSRLADPYNEQFF
v_gene: TRBV28; j_gene: TRBJ1-1; CDR3aa: CATGGGQERIFMNTEAFF
v_gene: TRBV28; j_gene: TRBJ1-2; CDR3aa: CASSPHIQGAGGYTF
v_gene: TRBV6-4; j_gene: TRBJ2-2; CDR3aa: CAFRKGTGELFF
v_gene: TRBV9; j_gene: TRBJ2-1; CDR3aa: CASSEGLAGAALGEQFF
v_gene: TRBV2; j_gene: TRBJ2-7; CDR3aa: CASSGLPYEQYF
v_gene: TRBV19; j_gene: TRBJ1-2; CDR3aa: CASTIGVSNYGYTF
v_gene: TRBV11-3; j_gene: TRBJ2-2; CDR3aa: CASSLVRVGLSSTGELFF
v_gene: TRBV4-2; j_gene: TRBJ1-3; CDR3aa: CASSQDRQPSGNTIYF
v_gene: TRBV29-1; j_gene: NA; CDR3aa: CSVYMGEGLTYEQYF
v_gene: TRBV5-1; j_gene: TRBJ2-2; CDR3aa: CASSLTGGGELFF
v_gene: TRBV9; j_gene: TRBJ2-2; CDR3aa: CASSPDLRNTGELFF
v_gene: TRBV7-9; j_gene: TRBJ2-5; CDR3aa: CASSLGSETQYF
v_gene: TRBV2; j_gene: TRBJ1-1; CDR3aa: CASRAGENTEAFF
v_gene: TRBV5-1; j_gene: TRBJ2-7; CDR3aa: CASSPLAGGPGEQYF
v_gene: TRBV28; j_gene: TRBJ1-4; CDR3aa: CASRARGSLIEKLFF
v_gene: TRBV28; j_gene: TRBJ2-1; CDR3aa: CASNLSGRRGNEQFF
v_gene: TRBV5-4; j_gene: TRBJ2-5; CDR3aa: CASSPVSTQVAQYF
v_gene: TRBV27; j_gene: TRBJ2-7; CDR3aa: CASSTFWGRDHEQYF
v_gene: TRBV4-1; j_gene: TRBJ1-2; CDR3aa: CASSQDLRGGYGYTF
v_gene: TRBV28; j_gene: TRBJ2-1; CDR3aa: CASSFYRVPEQFF
v_gene: TRBV5-1; j_gene: TRBJ2-5; CDR3aa: CASSLRDTQETQYF
v_gene: TRBV28; j_gene: TRBJ2-7; CDR3aa: CASSFLSSGLYEQYF
v_gene: TRBV10-3; j_gene: TRBJ1-3; CDR3aa: CAISETGSGNTIYF
v_gene: TRBV18; j_gene: TRBJ1-1; CDR3aa: CASSPRASGRFGDTEAFF
v_gene: TRBV5-1; j_gene: TRBJ2-3; CDR3aa: CASSWGLAGQADTQYF
v_gene: TRBV7-3; j_gene: TRBJ2-7; CDR3aa: CASSLTHSYEQYF
v_gene: TRBV5-8; j_gene: TRBJ1-1; CDR3aa: CASSLGTGKNTEAFF
v_gene: TRBV5-7; j_gene: TRBJ1-1; CDR3aa: CASRDGTGTEAFF
v_gene: TRBV19; j_gene: TRBJ2-7; CDR3aa: CASRPRALSYEQYF
v_gene: TRBV10-1; j_gene: TRBJ1-4; CDR3aa: CASSEFAAGGGEKLFF
v_gene: TRBV5-1; j_gene: TRBJ2-1; CDR3aa: CASSSPGQGALGEQFF
v_gene: TRBV7-2; j_gene: TRBJ2-3; CDR3aa: CASKRPDTDTQYF
v_gene: TRBV6-1; j_gene: TRBJ1-2; CDR3aa: CASSAQIQGATNYGYTF
v_gene: TRBV27; j_gene: TRBJ1-2; CDR3aa: CATGRGALYGYTF
v_gene: TRBV5-1; j_gene: TRBJ2-5; CDR3aa: CASSTRQGAAETQYF
v_gene: TRBV5-1; j_gene: TRBJ2-1; CDR3aa: CASSLVAGGFYNEQFF
v_gene: TRBV5-4; j_gene: TRBJ2-5; CDR3aa: CASSLALTGGETQYF
v_gene: TRBV5-1; j_gene: TRBJ2-2; CDR3aa: CASSLGAGNSGSGELFF
v_gene: TRBV6-6; j_gene: TRBJ2-1; CDR3aa: CASSYPLDGNEQFF
v_gene: TRBV19; j_gene: TRBJ1-5; CDR3aa: CAIAPGYSNQPQHF
v_gene: TRBV5-1; j_gene: TRBJ2-2; CDR3aa: CASSLVRGAGELFF
v_gene: TRBV19; j_gene: TRBJ1-5; CDR3aa: CASSIINQPQHF
v_gene: TRBV11-2; j_gene: TRBJ2-7; CDR3aa: CASSSPGTSGPSSYEQYF
v_gene: TRBV5-1; j_gene: TRBJ2-7; CDR3aa: CASSYWTGSSYEQYF
v_gene: TRBV6-5; j_gene: TRBJ1-5; CDR3aa: CASRAGTAQPQHF
v_gene: TRBV6-1; j_gene: TRBJ1-1; CDR3aa: CASSELGYNTEAFF